This T cell receptor beta chain was profiled in a study of shared clonotypes between healthy human individuals. Study background: The plates for each donor numbered three CD4 naive, three CD4 memory, two CD8 naive and one CD8 memory.

J lost 1 base, V lost 3 bases, and 12 bases had no gene match. The CDR3 runs to 17 residues. Germline values: CDR1 KGHSH, CDR2 LQKENI. Whole-study findings and limits: Shared across a few donors were roughly 4.8% of the naive CD4 clonotypes. Tissue TCR repertoires likely differ from these blood-only repertoires. Memory subsets generally showed lower estimated richness than naive subsets.

The data were produced by immunoSEQ multiplex PCR, yet TCRdb's version contains in-frame clones alone and is incomplete. The table includes 400,000 to 600,000 clones, approximately 94% detected once. This clone has a single count. The antigen is not known. V usage is TRBV18 and J usage is TRBJ2-7; 7 bases are shared with TRBD2. This TCR was recovered from a woman under 40 in good health. Sequencing was carried out using naive CD4+ T cells sorted from blood. As to subset: CD45RA+ positively selected. CDR3 sequence (DNA): TGTGCCAGCTCACCCCGGGGTAAAGCGGGACGTTCCTACGAGCAGTACTTC. Residues: CASSPRGKAGRSYEQYF. The entire variable domain, with the rest obtained from reference TRBV18 and TRBJ2-7, is as follows: NAGVMQNPRHLVRRRGQEARLRCSPMKGHSHVYWYRQLPEEGLKFMVYLQKENIIDESGMPKERFSAEFPKEGPSILRIQQVVRGDSAAYFCASSPRGKAGRSYEQYFGPGTRLTVT.